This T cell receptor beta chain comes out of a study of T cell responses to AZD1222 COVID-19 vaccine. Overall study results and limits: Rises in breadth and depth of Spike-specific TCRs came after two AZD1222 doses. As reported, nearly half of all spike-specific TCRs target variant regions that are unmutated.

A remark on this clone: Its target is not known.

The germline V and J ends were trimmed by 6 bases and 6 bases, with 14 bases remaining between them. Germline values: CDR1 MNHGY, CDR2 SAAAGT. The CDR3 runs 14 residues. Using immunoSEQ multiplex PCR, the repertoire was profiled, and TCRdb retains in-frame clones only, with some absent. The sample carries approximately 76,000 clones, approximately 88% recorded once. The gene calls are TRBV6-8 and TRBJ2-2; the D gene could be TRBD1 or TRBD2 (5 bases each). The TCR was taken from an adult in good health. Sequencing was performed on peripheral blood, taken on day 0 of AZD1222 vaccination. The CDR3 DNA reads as TGTGCCAGCAGCCAGAGTGTGGGGGCCGGGGAGCTGTTTTTT. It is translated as CASSQSVGAGELFF.